This passage covers 2 T cell receptor beta chains from one sample sequenced in a study of shared clonotypes between healthy human individuals. The repertoire was sequenced with immunoSEQ multiplex PCR; TCRdb's copy has only in-frame clones and lacks some. Of millions of clones in the sample, over 85% were seen once. Naive CD8 cells comprised CD45RO-negative, CCR7-positively selected cells, excluding terminally differentiated effector memory CD45RA+ cells. The sequencing sample was made of naive CD8+ T cells sorted from blood. These receptors were taken from a young man in good health.

The chain has TRBV27 and TRBJ1-4; D call uncertain. CDR1 is MNHEY, CDR2 SMNVEV, per germline (reference sequence). V was clipped by 8 bases and J by 7 bases, with 14 bases between them. This CDR3 is built from 13 residues. As DNA, the CDR3 is TGTGCCAGCTCCTCGAGGCAGCCTGAAAAACTGTTTTTT. Residues: CASSSRQPEKLFF.

The chain links TRBV10-2 to TRBJ2-5; the D is unclear. The V and J ends lost 1 base and 0 bases respectively, with 12 bases between them. The CDR3 sequence is 16 residues long. From germline, CDR1 is WSHSY and CDR2 SAAADI. CDR3 sequence (DNA): TGCGCCAGCAGTGAGTGGGCAGTAGTAAACCAAGAGACCCAGTACTTC. Translating gives CASSEWAVVNQETQYF.